The sequence of this T cell receptor (beta chain) was determined in a study of blood T cell repertoires in COVID-19. The overall study: Collection of acute and convalescent COVID-19 samples took place in the United States, Italy and Spain.

Original analysis: Counts of nucleated cells, estimated from reference gene primer amplification, were obtained. Profiled with immunoSEQ multiplex PCR; TCRdb holds only in-frame clones, not every one. The DNA was the basis for D and trimming; V, J and clone size are from that table. The sample holds some 97,000 clones, 85% to 90% seen once. The sample holds many counts of this clone. V trimming: 2 bases; J trimming: 6 bases; junction bases outside the gene matches: 13. The germline V gene encodes CDR1 KGHSH and CDR2 LQKENI. The CDR3 consists of 18 residues. The chain employs TRBV18 and TRBJ2-2; 9 bases are a match to TRBD1. Sequencing used peripheral blood. This sequence originates from a human donor in a cohort sampled during active COVID-19. This CDR3 reads CASSPTTGTGYWPGELFF. In DNA form, the CDR3 reads TGTGCCAGCTCACCAACTACCGGGACAGGGTATTGGCCCGGGGAGCTGTTTTTT.